The 30 T cell receptor beta chains below all came from one sample that was sequenced in a study of blood T cell repertoires in COVID-19 (dated by TCRdb to 2020 to 2021). The library was obtained by the immunoSEQ multiplex PCR assay. TCRdb's version of the immuneACCESS table is confined to in-frame rearrangements and falls short of the full clone set. An unresolved V gene accounts for under half of the shortfall where checked; the remainder is of unknown origin. The sample table shows about 190,000 clones, and 84% are seen once. Of the sample, 3% to 3.5% falls within the top ten clones. Sequenced input: PBMCs or T cells enriched from blood (not recorded which). These receptors were collected from a woman in her thirties who had been exposed to COVID-19.

The rearrangement joins TRBV5-1 to TRBJ1-4; TRBD1 might be the D (6 bases). Trimming cost V 4 bases and J 12 bases, with 19 bases left between them. The CDR3 contains 14 residues. Germline CDR1 reads SGHRS; CDR2 reads YFSETQ. The DNA of the CDR3 is TGCGCCAGCAGCCCCGGGACATACCCCCTGGAACTGTTTTTT. Translation gives CASSPGTYPLELFF.

V usage is TRBV12-3 or TRBV12-4 and J usage is TRBJ1-2; D is perhaps TRBD1 (6 bases). V lost 4 bases to trimming and J lost 3 bases, with 6 bases between them. CDR3 length equals 12 residues. The CDR3 DNA sequence: TGTGCCAGCAGTTGGACAGACTATGGCTACACCTTC. The encoded protein is CASSWTDYGYTF.

The J gene is TRBJ1-2, the V gene TRBV5-6, with a tentative D call TRBD1 (5 bases). V was trimmed by 2 bases and J by 4 bases, leaving 18 bases between them. The CDR3 consists of 16 residues. Germline loops: CDR1 SGHDT, CDR2 YYEEEE. The CDR3 DNA reads TGTGCCAGCAGCTTAACGGGGGGTGCTTTCACCTATGGCTACACCTTC. Amino acid sequence: CASSLTGGAFTYGYTF.

This sequence joins TRBV27 and TRBJ1-2, with D maybe TRBD1 (5 bases). This CDR3 spans 12 amino acids. V was pared by 10 bases and J by 3 bases, with 12 bases between. Germline assignment: CDR1 MNHEY and CDR2 SMNVEV (reference sequence). CDR3 sequence (DNA): TGTGCCACCATAGACAGCCACTATGGCTACACCTTC. Protein product: CATIDSHYGYTF.

This rearrangement joins TRBV5-1 to TRBJ2-1; the D gene is possibly TRBD2 (5 bases). The germline V gene has CDR1 SGHRS and CDR2 YFSETQ. Trimming shortened V by 0 bases and J by 0 bases, and 10 bases separated the two germline ends. The CDR3 covers 16 residues. DNA for the CDR3: TGCGCCAGCAGCTTGGATCGGGAAAGCTCCTACAATGAGCAGTTCTTC. Translated: CASSLDRESSYNEQFF.

The gene calls are TRBV6-5 and TRBJ1-6, with TRBD1 matching over 7 bases. The CDR3 contains 16 residues. The J segment lost 8 bases and the V segment lost 0 bases, leaving 7 bases of the junction unmatched. Germline CDR1 reads MNHEY; CDR2 reads SVGAGI. CDR3 amino acids: CASSYSYRGADSPLHF. The CDR3 DNA follows: TGTGCCAGCAGTTACTCCTACAGGGGAGCTGATTCACCCCTCCACTTT.

V and J are TRBV30 and TRBJ1-3; maybe TRBD1 (6 bases). Between the trimmed V and J ends, which lost 2 bases and 0 bases, there was a span of 8 bases. The CDR3 runs to 14 residues. Germline V lookup: CDR1 GTSNPN, CDR2 SVGIG (reference sequence). CDR3 amino acids: CAWSQGSSGNTIYF. CDR3 bases: TGTGCCTGGAGTCAGGGGAGCTCTGGAAACACCATATATTTT.

This CDR3 is CASRIVQGPEAFF. CDR3 DNA sequence: TGCGCCAGCAGAATTGTTCAGGGTCCTGAAGCTTTCTTT. This sequence joins TRBV4-1 and TRBJ1-1, with D maybe TRBD1 (5 bases). CDR3 length: 13 residues. The germline V gene has CDR1 MGHRA and CDR2 YSYEKL. Trimming shortened V by 6 bases and J by 6 bases, and 14 bases separated the two germline ends.

This chain joins TRBV3-1 (or the pseudogene TRBV3-2) and TRBJ2-5, with 9 bases aligning to TRBD2. V was clipped by 0 bases and J by 5 bases; unmatched bases: 4. Looked up from germline, CDR1 is LGHDT and CDR2 is YNNKEL (reference sequence). The CDR3 is 15 residues long. The CDR3 nucleotides are TGTGCCAGCAGCCAAGACCGCAGCGGGGGGGAGACCCAGTACTTC. Residues: CASSQDRSGGETQYF.

The chain carries TRBV5-1 and TRBJ1-2; D not resolved. CDR3 length equals 14 residues. Germline V CDR1 and CDR2: SGHRS, YFSETQ. V lost 4 bases and J 0 bases, leaving 10 bases between the germline ends. The CDR3 reads CASSPDIANYGYTF. The CDR3 nucleotides are TGCGCCAGCAGCCCTGACATAGCTAACTATGGCTACACCTTC.

The chain joins TRBV6-2 or TRBV6-3 to TRBJ2-2; possible D gene TRBD2, 6 bases. Trimming took off 2 bases at V and 8 bases at J, with 12 bases between the two ends. The CDR3 is made up of 14 amino acids. CDR1 MNHEY and CDR2 SVGEGT come from the germline V gene. The CDR3 DNA is TGTGCCAGCAGTTACAGGAGGGAATCTGGGGAGCTGTTTTTT. This gives the protein CASSYRRESGELFF.

This clone occurred a few times. The rearrangement links TRBV14 to TRBJ1-1, with a weak D call TRBD1 (5 bases). This CDR3 is 14 amino acids long. V lost 2 bases to trimming and J lost 7 bases, with 14 bases between them. From germline, CDR1 is SGHDN and CDR2 FVKESK. The CDR3 protein is CASSQRGGMSEAFF. CDR3 coding DNA: TGTGCCAGCAGCCAAAGGGGAGGGATGAGTGAAGCTTTCTTT.

The CDR3 spells CASSPDRGRNEKLFF. For the CDR3, the DNA is TGTGCCAGCTCACCAGACAGGGGTCGTAATGAAAAACTGTTTTTT. This chain links TRBV18 with TRBJ1-4, with 8 bases that match TRBD1. Germline CDR1 KGHSH, CDR2 LQKENI. Trimming removed 2 bases from V and 4 bases from J; junction bases left unmatched: 3. The CDR3 runs to 15 residues.

The V call is TRBV7-9, the J call TRBJ2-3, with D tentatively TRBD1 (5 bases). The germline V gene encodes CDR1 SEHNR and CDR2 FQNEAQ (reference sequence). The CDR3 is 16 amino acids. The V and J ends lost 0 bases and 1 base respectively, with 11 bases between them. CDR3 residues: CASSLARAAGTDTQYF. The CDR3 region has the DNA TGTGCCAGCAGCTTAGCCAGGGCGGCCGGCACAGATACGCAGTATTTT.

V is TRBV11-2 and J is TRBJ2-3; 10 positions match TRBD1. J was trimmed by 2 bases and V by 5 bases; bases with no gene match: 4. Germline values: CDR1 SGHAT, CDR2 FQNNGV. The CDR3 contains 15 residues. CDR3: CASSRGQGITDTQYF. For the CDR3, the DNA is TGTGCCAGCAGCCGGGGACAGGGGATCACAGATACGCAGTATTTT.

This chain joins TRBV19 and TRBJ2-5, with TRBD2 as a possible D gene (5 bases). Germline assignment: CDR1 LNHDA and CDR2 SQIVND (reference sequence). The CDR3 contains 14 residues. The germline V and J ends were trimmed by 4 bases and 5 bases, with 14 bases remaining between them. Here the CDR3 reads CASSSGPVGETQYF. CDR3 coding DNA: TGTGCCAGTAGTAGCGGGCCCGTAGGGGAGACCCAGTACTTC. The complete variable domain, with remaining parts taken from reference TRBV19 and TRBJ2-5, reads DGGITQSPKYLFRKEGQNVTLSCEQNLNHDAMYWYRQDPGQGLRLIYYSQIVNDFQKGDIAEGYSVSREKKESFPLTVTSAQKNPTAFYLCASSSGPVGETQYFGPGTRLLVL.

The chain joins TRBV29-1 to TRBJ2-5; D is possibly TRBD2 (5 bases). Germline CDR1 reads SQVTM; CDR2 reads ANQGSEA. The CDR3 spans 13 residues. V shed 0 bases and J shed 4 bases, with 9 bases lying between them. The CDR3 coding sequence is TGCAGCGTTGAAGAGTCCCGGGGAGAGACCCAGTACTTC. This sequence encodes CSVEESRGETQYF.

The V call is TRBV9, the J call TRBJ1-4, with TRBD1 matching 8 bases. Germline V CDR1 and CDR2: SGDLS, YYNGEE. V lost 6 bases, J lost 8 bases, and 12 bases stayed unmatched. The CDR3 contains 15 residues. The CDR3 region has the DNA TGTGCCAGCACCGGTGGGGGACAGGCAGGAGAAAAACTGTTTTTT. This sequence encodes CASTGGGQAGEKLFF.

This chain joins TRBV7-2 and TRBJ1-2; TRBD1 matches 7 bases. The length of the CDR3 is 15 residues. V shed 5 bases, J shed 2 bases, and the junction held 8 bases outside the gene matches. Germline CDR1 and CDR2: SGHTA and FQGNSA. Here the CDR3 reads CASSRPGRGNYGYTF. As DNA, the CDR3 is TGTGCCAGCAGCCGCCCAGGCAGGGGGAACTATGGCTACACCTTC. The full variable domain, its missing parts supplied by reference TRBV7-2 and TRBJ1-2, is GAGVSQSPSNKVTEKGKDVELRCDPISGHTALYWYRQSLGQGLEFLIYFQGNSAPDKSGLPSDRFSAERTGGSVSTLTIQRTQQEDSAVYLCASSRPGRGNYGYTFGSGTRLTVV.

The gene calls are TRBV18 and TRBJ2-3; 9 nucleotides align to TRBD2. The V gene end was trimmed by 4 bases and the J gene end by 3 bases; junction bases not matched to a gene: 8. Germline CDR1 and CDR2: KGHSH and LQKENI. This CDR3 is 16 amino acids long. Written as DNA, the CDR3 is TGTGCCAGCTCACGCCGGGAGCGGGGGGCAACAGATACGCAGTATTTT. This translates into CASSRRERGATDTQYF. The whole variable domain, remainder taken from reference TRBV18 and TRBJ2-3, is NAGVMQNPRHLVRRRGQEARLRCSPMKGHSHVYWYRQLPEEGLKFMVYLQKENIIDESGMPKERFSAEFPKEGPSILRIQQVVRGDSAAYFCASSRRERGATDTQYFGPGTRLTVL.

The chain combines TRBV7-2 with TRBJ2-7; 7 nucleotides match TRBD2. V shed 5 bases and J 2 bases; nucleotides not matched to a gene: 12. The CDR3 totals 16 residues. Germline CDR1 is SGHTA and CDR2 is FQGNSA. DNA of the CDR3: TGTGCCAGCAGCCCCCTGGGAGGGAGGGTCCCCTACGAGCAGTACTTC. Translated, it gives CASSPLGGRVPYEQYF.

This chain links TRBV6-5 with TRBJ1-1; the match to TRBD1 covers 10 bases. Germline CDR1 is MNHEY and CDR2 is SVGAGI. Germline trimming cut 5 bases from V and 2 bases from J; bases unmatched to any gene: 2. The CDR3 consists of 14 residues. This chain's CDR3 is CASSQTGGNTEAFF. The CDR3 DNA reads TGTGCCAGCAGTCAGACAGGGGGCAACACTGAAGCTTTCTTT.

This rearrangement joins TRBV7-9 to TRBJ2-1, with TRBD2 matching over 13 bases. Germline trimming cut 6 bases from V and 2 bases from J; bases unmatched to any gene: 4. CDR1 and CDR2 from the germline V gene are SEHNR and FQNEAQ (reference sequence). The CDR3 has 16 amino acids. The CDR3 DNA sequence: TGTGCCAGCAGATATACTAGCGGGGGGGCCTACAATGAGCAGTTCTTC. It codes for CASRYTSGGAYNEQFF.

The chain recombines TRBV7-8 with TRBJ1-6; D call uncertain. Germline V CDR1 and CDR2: SGHVS, FQNEAQ. This CDR3 is built from 15 residues. Trimming left V 4 bases short and J 8 bases short, with 15 bases between. In DNA form, the CDR3 reads TGTGCCAGCAGCTCCCCATGGGAGCAGGATTCACCCCTCCACTTT. This codes for CASSSPWEQDSPLHF.

The V gene is TRBV9, the J gene TRBJ2-1; tentatively, D is TRBD2 (5 bases). The CDR3 consists of 16 residues. Trimming took 4 bases from V and 3 from J, leaving 17 bases between them. Germline values: CDR1 SGDLS, CDR2 YYNGEE. CDR3 DNA: TGTGCCAGCAGCCCATCAATTAAGCGGAACTACAATGAGCAGTTCTTC. Amino acids: CASSPSIKRNYNEQFF.

The gene calls are TRBV11-2 and TRBJ1-5; 7 bases match TRBD1. The CDR3 runs to 13 residues. The V segment lost 3 bases and the J segment 6 bases; nucleotides outside the gene matches: 2. Germline V gene data show CDR1 as SGHAT and CDR2 as FQNNGV. The CDR3 sequence: CASSLDRSQPQHF. The DNA of the CDR3 is TGTGCCAGCAGCTTGGACAGGTCTCAGCCCCAGCATTTT.

Written as DNA, the CDR3 is TGTGCCAGCAGTCCAGAGCGGGGGCAGCCCCAGCATTTT. Its protein is CASSPERGQPQHF. The chain has TRBV7-6 and TRBJ1-5; a weak D match, TRBD1 (5 bases). This CDR3 is built from 13 residues. V was shortened by 6 bases and J by 7 bases, with 13 bases between the two germline ends. Germline V gene data show CDR1 as SGHVS and CDR2 as FNYEAQ.

V is TRBV5-6 and J is TRBJ2-2; D gene ambiguous. CDR3 length: 12 residues. Trimming removed 3 bases from V and 5 bases from J, with 5 bases in between. Germline CDR1 SGHDT, CDR2 YYEEEE. The CDR3 DNA reads TGTGCCAGCAGCTCGTCGACCGGGGAGCTGTTTTTT. This gives the protein CASSSSTGELFF. Supplemented by reference TRBV5-6 and TRBJ2-2, the full variable domain reads DAGVTQSPTHLIKTRGQQVTLRCSPKSGHDTVSWYQQALGQGPQFIFQYYEEEERQRGNFPDRFSGHQFPNYSSELNVNALLLGDSALYLCASSSSTGELFFGEGSRLTVL.

The chain links TRBV19 to TRBJ1-2; D uncertain. Deletions cut 6 bases from V and 2 bases from J, with 19 bases between. Germline loops: CDR1 LNHDA, CDR2 SQIVND (reference sequence). The CDR3 runs to 16 residues. The CDR3 DNA sequence: TGTGCCAGTAGCAATATTATCCCTGGACTCAACTATGGCTACACCTTC. Its translation is CASSNIIPGLNYGYTF.

The chain couples TRBV9 to TRBJ2-1, with 11 bases that match TRBD2. V shed 0 bases and J 0 bases; nucleotides not matched to a gene: 2. The CDR3 is 17 amino acids. Germline CDR1 is SGDLS and CDR2 is YYNGEE. CDR3 region: CASSVASGGTSYNEQFF. In DNA form, the CDR3 reads TGTGCCAGCAGCGTAGCTAGCGGGGGGACCTCCTACAATGAGCAGTTCTTC. Looking up the rest from reference TRBV9 and TRBJ2-1 gives the full variable domain: DSGVTQTPKHLITATGQRVTLRCSPRSGDLSVYWYQQSLDQGLQFLIQYYNGEERAKGNILERFSAQQFPDLHSELNLSSLELGDSALYFCASSVASGGTSYNEQFFGPGTRLTVL.